This T cell receptor (beta chain) was observed in a study of blood T cell repertoires in COVID-19. Across the study: The study drew acute and convalescent COVID-19 samples from the United States, Italy and Spain. Sample material is recorded as cDNA or gDNA derived from T cells, B-cell-depleted T cells, or PBMCs.

Trimming took off 2 bases at V and 6 bases at J, with 14 bases between the two ends. The CDR3 is 15 residues long. The germline gives CDR1 MNHEY, CDR2 SVGAGI. In the original processing: Estimated nucleated cell counts came from reference gene primer amplification. Repertoires were generated with immunoSEQ multiplex PCR, while TCRdb's copy carries only in-frame clones and drops some. V, J and clone size are those of that table, while D and trimming were read from the DNA. The profile shows some 220,000 clones, 65% to 90% of them singletons. During active infection, Seattle patients enrolled and were then monitored through disease.

The sequence was obtained from a woman in her 70s with COVID-19, enrolled during active disease. The chain has TRBV6-5 and TRBJ1-5, with a weak D call TRBD1 (6 bases). Sequencing was carried out using peripheral blood. In nucleotides, the CDR3 is TGTGCCAGCAGTTACAGGCCAGGGGAAAGTCAGCCCCAGCATTTT. It encodes CASSYRPGESQPQHF.